The 26 T cell receptor beta chains below come from one sample, sequenced in a study of vaccination and CD4 T cells after COVID-19. Treatment given: approximately nine-day PBMC culture with coronavirus spike peptide pools or control peptides (ViraFEST assay). The Oncomine TCR Beta short-read assay was applied to DNA of cultured CD4+ T cells. TCRdb redid the calling of the PCR reads with MiXCR, one entry per CDR3 protein. Found here are about 10,000 distinct CDR3 sequences, approximately 57% of them singletons; the top ten hold 25% to 35%. Which antigens these TCRs recognize remains unknown. Sequencing used CD4+ T cells from blood, cultured in vitro. The receptors originated from a human donor who had recovered from COVID-19.

This chain uses TRBV20-1 with TRBJ2-3, with a possible D match to TRBD2 (5 bases). Germline CDR1 DFQATT, CDR2 SNEGSKA (reference sequence). This CDR3 is 18 amino acids long. Trimming pared 1 base from V and 1 base from J, leaving 21 bases between. The CDR3 DNA sequence: TGCAGTGCTAGAGGGGAGCACGAAACGGGGAGACGCACAGATACGCAGTATTTT. Residues: CSARGEHETGRRTDTQYF.

The chain couples TRBV15 to TRBJ1-6; 8 bases are shared with TRBD1. The germline CDR1 and CDR2 sequences are LNHNV and YYDKDF (reference sequence). The CDR3 has 14 amino acids. The trim removed 5 bases at V and 5 bases at J, leaving 2 bases unmatched. CDR3 DNA: TGTGCCACCAGCTCGGACAGGGATAATTCACCCCTCCACTTT. Translated, it gives CATSSDRDNSPLHF.

This chain connects TRBV29-1 to TRBJ1-2; 7 bases are shared with TRBD1. This CDR3 has 14 amino acids. Trimming removed 1 base from V and 4 bases from J; junction bases left unmatched: 6. Per germline, CDR1 SQVTM and CDR2 ANQGSEA. CDR3 protein: CSVEVTGVGYGYTF. CDR3 nucleotide sequence: TGCAGCGTTGAAGTTACAGGGGTGGGCTATGGCTACACCTTC.

V is TRBV12-3 or TRBV12-4 and J is TRBJ2-7; D possibly corresponds to TRBD1 (7 bases). CDR3 length: 17 residues. V lost 0 bases, J lost 0 bases, and 15 bases lay in between. The CDR3 protein is CASSLALLQGGSYEQYF. For the CDR3, the DNA is TGTGCCAGCAGTTTAGCGCTTTTGCAGGGGGGCTCCTACGAGCAGTACTTC.

The V call is TRBV29-1, the J call TRBJ1-4, with a possible D match to TRBD1 (5 bases). CDR1 and CDR2 from the germline V gene are SQVTM and ANQGSEA. V was shortened by 5 bases and J by 4 bases, with 8 bases between the two germline ends. CDR3 size: 12 residues. CDR3: CSVQRGNEKLFF. For the CDR3, the DNA is TGCAGCGTTCAGAGGGGTAATGAAAAACTGTTTTTT.

The CDR3 loop reads CASSTTGGRDSNQPQHF. Written as DNA, the CDR3 is TGTGCCAGCAGCACCACTGGGGGGCGGGATAGCAATCAGCCCCAGCATTTT. This chain connects TRBV6-4 to TRBJ1-5; D possibly corresponds to TRBD1 (6 bases). The CDR3 sequence is 17 residues long. CDR1 MRHNA and CDR2 SNTAGT come from the germline V gene. The germline V and J ends were trimmed by 6 bases and 0 bases, with 18 bases remaining between them.

V gene TRBV6-1 combines with J gene TRBJ1-1; D is undetermined. Trimming stripped 6 bases from V and 5 bases from J, with 16 bases between. This CDR3 is built from 14 residues. Germline values: CDR1 MNHNS, CDR2 SASEGT. DNA for the CDR3: TGTGCCAGCAGCCTCGGGTTAGAAGGGACTGAAGCTTTCTTT. Encoded protein: CASSLGLEGTEAFF.

Only a few counts were recorded for this clonotype. As DNA, the CDR3 is TGTGCCAGCACCCGAGGGTTCGGGGAGACCCAGTACTTC. It codes for CASTRGFGETQYF. V is TRBV2 and J is TRBJ2-5, with a tentative D call TRBD2 (5 bases). Trimming took off 7 bases at V and 5 bases at J, with 14 bases between the two ends. The CDR3 contains 13 residues. In germline, CDR1 is SNHLY, CDR2 FYNNEI. The entire variable domain, with the rest obtained from reference TRBV2 and TRBJ2-5, is as follows: EPEVTQTPSHQVTQMGQEVILRCVPISNHLYFYWYRQILGQKVEFLVSFYNNEISEKSEIFDDQFSVERPDGSNFTLKIRSTKLEDSAMYFCASTRGFGETQYFGPGTRLLVL.

The rearrangement links TRBV21-1 to TRBJ1-6; the DNA was not used to check the table's D call, TRBD1. TRBV21-1 is a listed pseudogene. The CDR3 has 16 amino acids. The DNA of the CDR3 is TGTGCCAGCAGCAAAGTACGGGGCAGGTCGGATTCACCCCTCCACTTT. Protein product: CASSKVRGRSDSPLHF.

The chain recombines TRBV6-5 with TRBJ1-1; D is ambiguous. The CDR3 is made up of 13 amino acids. V was pared by 2 bases and J by 0 bases, with 4 bases between. Germline V gives CDR1 MNHEY, CDR2 SVGAGI. Here the CDR3 reads CASSYDVNTEAFF. Written as DNA, the CDR3 is TGTGCCAGCAGTTACGATGTGAACACTGAAGCTTTCTTT.

V and J are TRBV21-1 and TRBJ2-2; the table's D gene call, TRBD1, was not cross checked with the DNA. TRBV21-1 is listed as a pseudogene. The CDR3 is 18 amino acids. CDR3 sequence reads: CASSKWFLTGFVNGELFF. The CDR3 DNA sequence: TGTGCCAGCAGCAAATGGTTTCTTACAGGGTTTGTTAACGGGGAGCTGTTTTTT.

The chain carries TRBV10-3 and TRBJ2-1; D is perhaps TRBD2 (6 bases). Deletions cut 10 bases from V and 6 bases from J, with 10 bases between. The germline CDR1 and CDR2 sequences are ENHRY and SYGVKD. The CDR3 is 11 amino acids. The CDR3 region has the DNA TGTGCCACAGGCGGGGCCAATGAGCAGTTCTTC. It yields the protein CATGGANEQFF.

This clonotype appeared a single time. The chain is built from TRBV6-2 or TRBV6-3 and TRBJ1-5; D remains unclear. The CDR3 has 15 residues. V dropped 4 bases and J dropped 0 bases, with 10 bases sitting between them. From germline, CDR1 is MNHEY and CDR2 SVGEGT. In DNA, the CDR3 is TGTGCCAGCAGTTTGTCATCAGCTAGCAATCAGCCCCAGCATTTT. Protein product: CASSLSSASNQPQHF.

This clonotype came up a few times. The chain combines TRBV21-1 with TRBJ2-1; TRBD2 is taken as the D call from the table, unchecked against the DNA. TRBV21-1 is marked as a pseudogene. This CDR3 is built from 17 residues. The CDR3 coding sequence is TGTGCCAGCAGCAAAGTCTCCGGGACTGCCCCCTACAATGAGCAGTTCTTC. It encodes CASSKVSGTAPYNEQFF.

This chain links TRBV28 with TRBJ1-1; D uncertain. The CDR3 is 13 residues long. Trimming took 7 bases from V and 1 from J, leaving 10 bases between them. CDR1 is MDHEN and CDR2 is SYDVKM in the germline V gene. The CDR3 DNA reads as TGTGCCAGCATGCGGAGGCCGAACACTGAAGCTTTCTTT. It is translated as CASMRRPNTEAFF.

This clonotype has just a few counts. DNA for the CDR3: TGTGCCAGCAGTGCGTCGGGCTGGGGCTACACCTTC. This gives the protein CASSASGWGYTF. The V and J genes are TRBV6-1 and TRBJ1-2; D gene unclear. V shed 4 bases and J shed 8 bases, with 11 bases lying between them. Germline CDR1 reads MNHNS; CDR2 reads SASEGT. The CDR3 is 12 residues long.

As DNA, the CDR3 is TGTGCCAGCAGCTGGACTAGCGGGAGTCATGAGCAGTTCTTC. Its translation is CASSWTSGSHEQFF. V usage is TRBV7-3 and J usage is TRBJ2-1, with 13 positions matching TRBD2. V trimming: 4 bases; J trimming: 8 bases; junction bases outside the gene matches: 2. The CDR3 has 14 amino acids. Per germline, CDR1 SGHTA and CDR2 FQGTGA. Filled out from reference TRBV7-3 and TRBJ2-1, the complete variable domain reads GAGVSQTPSNKVTEKGKYVELRCDPISGHTALYWYRQSLGQGPEFLIYFQGTGAADDSGLPNDRFFAVRPEGSVSTLKIQRTERGDSAVYLCASSWTSGSHEQFFGPGTRLTVL.

This clonotype has just a few counts. Germline and junction disagree at one end, which may indicate a read error. The chain combines TRBV7-7 with TRBJ2-1; tentative D call: TRBD1 (5 bases). The CDR3 sequence is 15 residues long. CDR1 SSHAT and CDR2 FNYEAQ come from the germline V gene (reference sequence). CDR3 in amino acids: CASSLADAGIGEQFF. CDR3 nucleotides: TGTGCTAGCAGCTTGGCGGACGCAGGGATCGGTGAGCAGTTCTTC.

This clonotype was counted only a few times. The J gene is TRBJ1-2, the V gene TRBV20-1; D call uncertain. The CDR3 covers 12 residues. Trimming removed 8 bases at V and 4 bases at J, with 14 bases between. Germline V gene data show CDR1 as DFQATT and CDR2 as SNEGSKA (reference sequence). In DNA form, the CDR3 reads TGCAGTACTACCGACGGAACCTATGGCTACACCTTC. Protein product: CSTTDGTYGYTF.

This chain uses TRBV6-5 with TRBJ2-3, with 10 bases identical to TRBD2. Germline CDR1 MNHEY, CDR2 SVGAGI. J was trimmed by 7 bases and V by 4 bases; bases with no gene match: 5. The CDR3 covers 14 residues. The CDR3 sequence is CASSSSGGGYTQYF. The CDR3 DNA reads as TGTGCCAGCAGTTCTAGCGGGGGAGGGTATACGCAGTATTTT.

V is TRBV21-1 and J is TRBJ2-2; the DNA was not compared with TRBD1, the D call given in the table. TRBV21-1 is listed as a pseudogene. This CDR3 has 17 residues. The CDR3 sequence is CASPRPGTGENTGELFF. In DNA, the CDR3 is TGTGCCAGCCCACGCCCCGGGACAGGGGAGAACACCGGGGAGCTGTTTTTT.

A few counts support this clonotype. The rearrangement joins TRBV7-8 to TRBJ1-5; the D gene is possibly TRBD1 (5 bases). In germline, CDR1 is SGHVS, CDR2 FQNEAQ. The CDR3 loop spans 16 amino acids. V was clipped by 1 base and J by 3 bases, with 13 bases between them. The CDR3: CASSLETGTDNQPQHF. The CDR3 DNA reads as TGTGCCAGCAGCTTAGAGACCGGGACGGACAATCAGCCCCAGCATTTT.

This clonotype was detected only a few times. This chain joins TRBV7-2 and TRBJ1-5, with D unresolved. Looked up from germline, CDR1 is SGHTA and CDR2 is FQGNSA. V gave up 1 base and J gave up 0 bases, with 7 bases separating them. The CDR3 runs to 15 residues. The CDR3 protein is CASSLGAHSNQPQHF. CDR3 nucleotide sequence: TGTGCCAGCAGCTTAGGTGCCCATAGCAATCAGCCCCAGCATTTT.

V usage is TRBV7-8 and J usage is TRBJ2-7; tentatively, D is TRBD2 (8 bases). This CDR3 region has 15 residues. The germline V and J ends were trimmed by 5 bases and 0 bases, with 14 bases remaining between them. Germline CDR1 and CDR2: SGHVS and FQNEAQ. CDR3 sequence: CASSRGGQSSYEQYF. Written as DNA, the CDR3 is TGTGCCAGCAGCCGGGGGGGACAGAGCTCCTACGAGCAGTACTTC.

This rearrangement joins TRBV2 to TRBJ2-7; TRBD2 might be the D (7 bases). V was shortened by 5 bases and J by 0 bases, with 17 bases between the two germline ends. CDR3 length equals 16 residues. Germline V gene lookup returns CDR1 SNHLY and CDR2 FYNNEI. The CDR3 loop reads CASSWGGLLSSYEQYF. In DNA, the CDR3 is TGTGCCAGCAGTTGGGGGGGGCTTTTAAGCTCCTACGAGCAGTACTTC.

This clonotype was recorded a few times. This chain uses TRBV6-1 with TRBJ2-4; no clear D. CDR1 and CDR2 (germline): MNHNS, SASEGT. The CDR3 covers 15 residues. V lost 7 bases to trimming and J lost 0 bases, with 13 bases between them. The CDR3 sequence: CASNPNSLAKNIQYF. CDR3 sequence (DNA): TGTGCCAGCAACCCAAACTCACTAGCCAAAAACATTCAGTACTTC.